The clone carrying this T cell receptor (beta chain) was found a few times. Its cognate antigen is unknown. In the PCR, 60 Vbeta and 13 Jbeta primers were used. Repertoires were generated with immunoSEQ multiplex PCR, while TCRdb's copy carries only in-frame clones and drops some. Here the sample spans fewer than 80,000 clones, over 60% being singletons. This entry belongs to a study of cytomegalovirus exposure and HLA in healthy donors. Study findings and constraints: In the analysis, some V segments, TRBV6-2 and TRBV6-3 included, were excluded as indistinguishable. Being productive about 90% or about 30% of the time was typical of most TCR beta V segments in an earlier analysis. Follow-up analysis later connected one missense variant in DCLRE1C with trimming of TCR beta V- and J-genes.

Nominally healthy donors were sampled, though unrecorded immune exposures were likely. The trim removed 3 bases at V and 2 bases at J, leaving 8 bases unmatched. This CDR3 contains 17 residues. Per germline, CDR1 KGHSH and CDR2 LQKENI. This clonotype was sampled from a woman aged 30 to 39 in good health and CMV-seronegative. V is TRBV18 and J is TRBJ1-3; 9 positions match TRBD1. The sequenced material came from PBMCs. The CDR3 DNA sequence: TGTGCCAGCTCACCTTTGGACAGGGGTTTTGCTGGAAACACCATATATTTT. It is translated as CASSPLDRGFAGNTIYF.